Each of the 11 T cell receptor beta chains below was sequenced from the same sample in a study of Ad26.COV2.S vaccination and SARS-CoV-2 variants (dated by TCRdb to about 2021). Libraries were made using the immunoSEQ multiplex PCR assay. TCRdb limited this immuneACCESS table to in-frame rearrangements with V and J called. A share of clones is missing; checked studies link under half to unresolved V genes, and the rest is unexplained. The sample table records more than 300,000 clones; about 86% of these occur just once. The ten biggest clones cover 1.5% to 2.5% of the sample. Read against the paper, the sample's treatment or condition label means: some 20 received Ad26.COV2.S at low or high dose, single or two shots; 5 received placebo; per-sample allocation not given. For vaccine and placebo recipients, repertoires were sequenced using samples collected on day 63 after the first injection. The sample in question was peripheral blood, obtained in a trial of Ad26.COV2.S vaccine versus placebo. The receptors originated from a person between 18 and 60 years old who received the Ad26.COV2.S COVID-19 vaccine or a placebo.

The chain recombines TRBV4-2 with TRBJ1-2, with D perhaps TRBD1 (5 bases). V lost 1 base and J lost 8, with 11 bases in between. CDR1 is LGHNA and CDR2 is YNFKEQ in the germline V gene. The CDR3 is 13 residues long. The CDR3 sequence is CASSQAQGGGYTF. CDR3 in DNA: TGTGCCAGCAGCCAAGCCCAGGGTGGAGGCTACACCTTC.

The J gene is TRBJ2-1, the V gene TRBV19; D assignment may be TRBD1 or TRBD2 (5 bases each). Germline values: CDR1 LNHDA, CDR2 SQIVND (reference sequence). V dropped 4 bases and J dropped 9 bases, with 25 bases sitting between them. CDR3 length: 17 residues. The CDR3 is CASSKLAGGGYGGEQFF. The DNA of the CDR3 is TGTGCCAGTAGTAAGCTAGCAGGCGGAGGCTATGGGGGTGAGCAGTTCTTC. The whole variable domain, remainder taken from reference TRBV19 and TRBJ2-1, is DGGITQSPKYLFRKEGQNVTLSCEQNLNHDAMYWYRQDPGQGLRLIYYSQIVNDFQKGDIAEGYSVSREKKESFPLTVTSAQKNPTAFYLCASSKLAGGGYGGEQFFGPGTRLTVL.

This chain connects TRBV5-1 to TRBJ1-4, with 7 bases matching TRBD1. This CDR3 comprises 16 residues. Unmatched junction bases numbered 9, after V lost 0 bases and J lost 7 bases. Germline assignment: CDR1 SGHRS and CDR2 YFSETQ. The DNA for the CDR3 is TGCGCCAGCAGCTTGGGAAAAGGGGGCGCTTTTGAAAAACTGTTTTTT. Protein sequence: CASSLGKGGAFEKLFF.

This chain joins TRBV7-9 and TRBJ1-1; no clear D gene. The CDR3 consists of 15 residues. Germline V gene sequence: CDR1 SEHNR, CDR2 FQNEAQ (reference sequence). Trimming took off 2 bases at V and 0 bases at J, with 10 bases between the two ends. CDR3 residues: CASSLLTGVNTEAFF. In DNA, the CDR3 is TGTGCCAGCAGCTTACTTACCGGGGTGAACACTGAAGCTTTCTTT.

The table lists this clone with a few counts. This specimen includes other DNA sequences encoding the same CDR3. The V gene is TRBV5-1, the J gene TRBJ2-2; 8 bases agree with TRBD1. V gave up 1 base and J gave up 2 bases; unmatched junction bases: 4. Germline CDR1 SGHRS, CDR2 YFSETQ. This CDR3 is 16 amino acids long. In nucleotides, the CDR3 is TGCGCCAGCAGCTTGATCGGACAGGGTAACACCGGGGAGCTGTTTTTT. It yields the protein CASSLIGQGNTGELFF.

The genes are TRBV30 and TRBJ2-2, with 8 nucleotides matching TRBD2. The CDR3 sequence is 15 residues long. J lost 0 bases, V lost 3 bases, and 3 bases had no gene match. Germline loops: CDR1 GTSNPN, CDR2 SVGIG (reference sequence). The CDR3 sequence: CAWSKGLANTGELFF. CDR3 DNA: TGTGCCTGGAGCAAGGGACTAGCGAACACCGGGGAGCTGTTTTTT.

This chain connects TRBV7-8 to TRBJ2-3, with D possibly TRBD1 on 6 matching bases. V lost 11 bases and J 4 bases, leaving 19 bases between the germline ends. The germline CDR1 and CDR2 sequences are SGHVS and FQNEAQ. The CDR3 runs 14 residues. The CDR3 is CAGATGRGADTQYF. CDR3 in DNA: TGTGCCGGGGCGACAGGAAGGGGCGCAGATACGCAGTATTTT.

This chain joins TRBV5-4 and TRBJ2-2, with 9 bases that match TRBD1. This CDR3 comprises 16 residues. The germline V gene encodes CDR1 SGHNT and CDR2 YYREEE (reference sequence). The ends lost 4 bases at V and 1 base at J; junction bases unmatched: 5. CDR3 in DNA: TGTGCCAGCAGCCTGGGGGGACAGGGGAACACCGGGGAGCTGTTTTTT. Translating gives CASSLGGQGNTGELFF.

The chain recombines TRBV2 with TRBJ1-5; 7 bases map to TRBD1. This CDR3 comprises 15 residues. Germline values: CDR1 SNHLY, CDR2 FYNNEI. Losses at the gene ends were 1 base for V and 1 base for J; bases not matched to a gene: 1. In DNA form, the CDR3 reads TGTGCCAGCAGTGAAGAGGGGGCGAGCAATCAGCCCCAGCATTTT. Its protein product is CASSEEGASNQPQHF.

J is TRBJ2-7 and V is TRBV6-5; 9 bases map to TRBD2. This CDR3 has 16 residues. V gave up 0 bases and J gave up 5 bases; unmatched junction bases: 8. The germline V gene has CDR1 MNHEY and CDR2 SVGAGI. CDR3 residues: CASSYSEAGGVHEQYF. CDR3 coding DNA: TGTGCCAGCAGTTACTCAGAAGCGGGGGGCGTCCACGAGCAGTACTTC.

This rearrangement joins TRBV7-6 to TRBJ2-1; 10 bases are a match to TRBD2. The CDR3 runs 19 residues. CDR1 is SGHVS and CDR2 is FNYEAQ in the germline V gene. With 1 base clipped from V and 4 bases from J, the junction kept 13 bases outside the gene matches. The CDR3 reads CASSLGSGGATQLYNEQFF. CDR3 in DNA: TGTGCCAGCAGCTTAGGGAGCGGGGGGGCCACGCAACTATACAATGAGCAGTTCTTC. The full variable domain, with the rest looked up from reference TRBV7-6 and TRBJ2-1, is GAGVSQSPRYKVTKRGQDVALRCDPISGHVSLYWYRQALGQGPEFLTYFNYEAQQDKSGLPNDRFSAERPEGSISTLTIQRTEQRDSAMYRCASSLGSGGATQLYNEQFFGPGTRLTVL.